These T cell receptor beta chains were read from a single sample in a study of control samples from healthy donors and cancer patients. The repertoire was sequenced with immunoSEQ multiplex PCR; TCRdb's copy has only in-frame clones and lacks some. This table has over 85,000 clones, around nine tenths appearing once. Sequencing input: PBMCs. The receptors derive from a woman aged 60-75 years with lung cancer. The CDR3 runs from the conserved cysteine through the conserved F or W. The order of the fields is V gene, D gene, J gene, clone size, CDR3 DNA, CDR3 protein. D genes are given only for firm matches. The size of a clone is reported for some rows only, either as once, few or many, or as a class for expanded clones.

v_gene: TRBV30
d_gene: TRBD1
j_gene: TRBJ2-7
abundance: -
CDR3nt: TGTGCCTGGACGCCGCAGGGGGCAAGGGAGCAGTACTTC
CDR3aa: CAWTPQGAREQYF

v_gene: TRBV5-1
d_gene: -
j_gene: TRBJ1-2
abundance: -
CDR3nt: TGCGCCAGCAGCCCGTCTCGGACCCGTGGTGGCTACACCTTC
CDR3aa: CASSPSRTRGGYTF

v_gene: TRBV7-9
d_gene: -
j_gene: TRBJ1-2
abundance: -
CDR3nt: TGTGCCAGCAGCCGAAGAGACAGTGAGGATGTCTATGGCTACACCTTC
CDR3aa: CASSRRDSEDVYGYTF

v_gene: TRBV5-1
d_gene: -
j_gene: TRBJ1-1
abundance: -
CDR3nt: TGCGCCAGCAGCTTGGATGGGGGGCGAAATGGAGCTTTCTTT
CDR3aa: CASSLDGGRNGAFF

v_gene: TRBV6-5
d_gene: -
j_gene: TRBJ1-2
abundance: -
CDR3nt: TGTGCCAGCAGTTACTCGACAACGGATTCTAACTATGGCTACACCTTC
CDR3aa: CASSYSTTDSNYGYTF

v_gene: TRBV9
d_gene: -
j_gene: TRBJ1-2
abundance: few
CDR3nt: TGTGCCAGCAGCGTAGACGGCAGAAGCTACACCTTC
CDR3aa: CASSVDGRSYTF

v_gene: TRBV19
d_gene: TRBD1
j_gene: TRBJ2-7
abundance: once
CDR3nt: TGTGCCAGTAGTGGCCGACAGGGGTTCTACGAGCAGTACTTC
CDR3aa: CASSGRQGFYEQYF

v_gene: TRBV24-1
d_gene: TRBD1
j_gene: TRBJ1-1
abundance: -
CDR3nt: TGTGCCACCAGGGAGACAGGGATGAACACTGAAGCTTTCTTT
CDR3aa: CATRETGMNTEAFF

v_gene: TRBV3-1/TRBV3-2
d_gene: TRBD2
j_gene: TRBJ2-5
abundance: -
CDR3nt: TGTGCCAGCAGCCAAGGCGGGGGGGAAGAGACCCAGTACTTC
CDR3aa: CASSQGGGEETQYF

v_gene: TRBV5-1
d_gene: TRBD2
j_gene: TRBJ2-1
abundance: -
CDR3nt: TGCGCCAGCGGCCTTCAGGGCGGGAGCGGGAATGAGCAGTTCTTC
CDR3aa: CASGLQGGSGNEQFF

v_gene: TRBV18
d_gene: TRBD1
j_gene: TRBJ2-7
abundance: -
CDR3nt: TGTGCCAGCTCCCCCGGGACAGCCTACGAGCAGTACTTC
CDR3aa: CASSPGTAYEQYF

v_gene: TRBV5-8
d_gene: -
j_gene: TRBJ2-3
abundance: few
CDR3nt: TGTGCCAGCAGTTCCATCGCGGGTCGCGGCACAGATACGCAGTATTTT
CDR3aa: CASSSIAGRGTDTQYF

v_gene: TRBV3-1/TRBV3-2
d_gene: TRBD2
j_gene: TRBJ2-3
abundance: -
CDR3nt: TGTGCCAGCAGCCAAGGACTAGCGGGAGGAAACACAGATACGCAGTATTTT
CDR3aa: CASSQGLAGGNTDTQYF

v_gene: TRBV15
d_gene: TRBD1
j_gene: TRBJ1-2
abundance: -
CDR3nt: TGTGCCACCAGCGAGCTACAGGGGGCGCATACCTATGGCTACACCTTC
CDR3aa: CATSELQGAHTYGYTF

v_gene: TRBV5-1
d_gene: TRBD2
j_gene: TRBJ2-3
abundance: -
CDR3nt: TGCGCCAGCACTCTAACTAGCGGGGGACAGGGCACAGATACGCAGTATTTT
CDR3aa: CASTLTSGGQGTDTQYF